This record looks at one TCR beta chain sequence and its context. The data were obtained in a study of control samples from healthy donors and cancer patients. Clones were read by immunoSEQ multiplex PCR, and TCRdb kept only the in-frame ones, dropping some. Of roughly 54,000 clones listed, around 97% were seen once; the top ten hold 1.5% to 2%. This TCR was sampled from a woman younger than 45 in good health. Specimen: blood.

This chain's CDR3 is CASSPPVTSSYNEQFF. CDR3 coding DNA: TGTGCCAGCTCACCACCTGTCACGAGCTCCTACAATGAGCAGTTCTTC. The rearrangement uses TRBV18 and TRBJ2-1; D gene uncertain. Germline CDR1 reads KGHSH; CDR2 reads LQKENI. V lost 0 bases and J 0 bases, leaving 9 bases between the germline ends. The CDR3 has 16 residues.